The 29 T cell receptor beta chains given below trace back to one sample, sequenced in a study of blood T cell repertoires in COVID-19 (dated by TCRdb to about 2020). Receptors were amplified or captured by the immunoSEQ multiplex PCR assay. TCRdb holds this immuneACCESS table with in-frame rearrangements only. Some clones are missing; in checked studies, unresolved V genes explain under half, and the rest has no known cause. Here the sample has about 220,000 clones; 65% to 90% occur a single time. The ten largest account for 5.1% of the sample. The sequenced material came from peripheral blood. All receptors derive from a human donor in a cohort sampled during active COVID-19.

The CDR3 sequence: CASSQRTGGTQYF. CDR3 DNA: TGTGCCAGCAGCCAAAGGACAGGGGGGACCCAGTACTTC. The rearrangement links TRBV3-1 (or the pseudogene TRBV3-2) to TRBJ2-5, with 10 bases aligning to TRBD1. V lost 2 bases, J lost 7 bases, and 1 base stayed unmatched. CDR1 and CDR2 (germline): LGHDT, YNNKEL (reference sequence). This CDR3 has 13 residues.

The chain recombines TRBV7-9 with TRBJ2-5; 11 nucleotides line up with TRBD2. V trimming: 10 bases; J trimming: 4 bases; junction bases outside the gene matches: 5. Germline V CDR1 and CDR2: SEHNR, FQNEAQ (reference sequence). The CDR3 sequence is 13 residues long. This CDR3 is CAIGGLAGETQYF. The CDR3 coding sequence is TGTGCCATCGGCGGACTAGCGGGAGAGACCCAGTACTTC.

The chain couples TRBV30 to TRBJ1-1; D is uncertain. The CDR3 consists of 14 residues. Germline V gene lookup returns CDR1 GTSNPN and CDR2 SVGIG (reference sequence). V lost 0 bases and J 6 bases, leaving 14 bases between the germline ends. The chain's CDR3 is CAWSVLNGKAEAFF. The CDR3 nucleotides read TGTGCCTGGAGTGTACTGAACGGTAAAGCTGAAGCTTTCTTT.

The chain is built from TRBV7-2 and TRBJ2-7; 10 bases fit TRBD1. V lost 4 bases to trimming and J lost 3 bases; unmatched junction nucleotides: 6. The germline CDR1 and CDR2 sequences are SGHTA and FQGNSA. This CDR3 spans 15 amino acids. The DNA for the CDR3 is TGTGCCAGCAGCTCACGGACAGGGGGAGACTACGAGCAGTACTTC. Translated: CASSSRTGGDYEQYF.

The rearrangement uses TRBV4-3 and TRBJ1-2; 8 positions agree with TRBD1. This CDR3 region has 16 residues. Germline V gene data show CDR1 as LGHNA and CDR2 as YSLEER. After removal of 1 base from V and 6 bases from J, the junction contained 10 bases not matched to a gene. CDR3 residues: CASSQGPTGVGHGYTF. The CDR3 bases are TGCGCCAGCAGCCAAGGCCCGACAGGGGTAGGGCATGGCTACACCTTC.

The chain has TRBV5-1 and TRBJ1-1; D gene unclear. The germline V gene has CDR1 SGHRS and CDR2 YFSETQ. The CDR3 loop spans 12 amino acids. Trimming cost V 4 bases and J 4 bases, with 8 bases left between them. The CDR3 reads CASSLEGTEAFF. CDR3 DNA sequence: TGCGCCAGCAGCCTAGAGGGCACTGAAGCTTTCTTT.

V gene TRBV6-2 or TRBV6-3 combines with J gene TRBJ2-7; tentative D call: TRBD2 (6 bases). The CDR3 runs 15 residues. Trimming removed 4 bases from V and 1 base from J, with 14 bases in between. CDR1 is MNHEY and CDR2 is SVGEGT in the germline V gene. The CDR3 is CASSSTAEGSYEQYF. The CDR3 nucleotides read TGTGCCAGCAGTTCGACGGCGGAGGGTTCCTACGAGCAGTACTTC.

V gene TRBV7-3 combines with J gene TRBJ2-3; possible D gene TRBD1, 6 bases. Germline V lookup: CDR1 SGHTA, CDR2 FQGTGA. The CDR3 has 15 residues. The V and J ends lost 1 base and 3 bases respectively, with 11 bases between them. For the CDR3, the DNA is TGTGCCAGCAGCTTAATGGGCAGGGGAACAGATACGCAGTATTTT. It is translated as CASSLMGRGTDTQYF.

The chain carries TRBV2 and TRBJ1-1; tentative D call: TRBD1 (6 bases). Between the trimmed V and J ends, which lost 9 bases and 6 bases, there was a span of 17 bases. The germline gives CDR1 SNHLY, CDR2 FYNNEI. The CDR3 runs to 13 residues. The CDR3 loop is CARSTQGGPEAFF. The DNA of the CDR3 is TGTGCCAGGTCGACACAGGGTGGCCCTGAAGCTTTCTTT.

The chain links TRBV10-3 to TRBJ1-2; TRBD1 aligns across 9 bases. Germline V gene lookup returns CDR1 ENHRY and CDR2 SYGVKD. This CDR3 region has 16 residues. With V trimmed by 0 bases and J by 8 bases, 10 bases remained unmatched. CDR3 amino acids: CAISESRTGAVQGYTF. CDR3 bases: TGTGCCATCAGTGAGTCGAGGACAGGGGCCGTTCAAGGCTACACCTTC.

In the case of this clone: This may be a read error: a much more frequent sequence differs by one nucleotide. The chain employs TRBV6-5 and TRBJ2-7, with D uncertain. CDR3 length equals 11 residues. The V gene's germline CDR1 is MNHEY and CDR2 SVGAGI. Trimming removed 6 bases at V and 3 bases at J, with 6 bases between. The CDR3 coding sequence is TGTGCCAGCAGCCCCTTCTACGAGCAGTACTTC. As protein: CASSPFYEQYF.

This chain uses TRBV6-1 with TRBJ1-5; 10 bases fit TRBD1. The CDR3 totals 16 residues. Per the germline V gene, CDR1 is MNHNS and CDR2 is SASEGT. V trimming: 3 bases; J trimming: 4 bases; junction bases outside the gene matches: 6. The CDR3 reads CASSDHDRGRNQPQHF. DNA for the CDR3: TGTGCCAGCAGTGACCACGACAGGGGGCGAAATCAGCCCCAGCATTTT.

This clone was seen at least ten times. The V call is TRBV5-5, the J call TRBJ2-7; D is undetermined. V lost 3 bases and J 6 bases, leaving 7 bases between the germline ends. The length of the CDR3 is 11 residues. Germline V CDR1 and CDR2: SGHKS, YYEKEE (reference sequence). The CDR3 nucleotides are TGTGCCAGCAGCTCCCTCCCCGAGCAGTACTTC. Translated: CASSSLPEQYF.

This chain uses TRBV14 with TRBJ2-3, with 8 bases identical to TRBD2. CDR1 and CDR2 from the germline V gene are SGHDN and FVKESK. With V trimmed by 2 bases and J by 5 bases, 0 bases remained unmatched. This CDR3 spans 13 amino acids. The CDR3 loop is CASSQLAGDTQYF. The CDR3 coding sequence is TGTGCCAGCAGCCAACTAGCGGGAGATACGCAGTATTTT.

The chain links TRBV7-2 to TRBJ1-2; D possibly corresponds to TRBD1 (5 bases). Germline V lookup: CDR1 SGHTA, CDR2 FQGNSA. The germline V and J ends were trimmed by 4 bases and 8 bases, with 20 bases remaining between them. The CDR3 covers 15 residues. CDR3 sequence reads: CASSSQVGGVGGYTF. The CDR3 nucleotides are TGTGCCAGCAGCTCCCAGGTGGGGGGGGTCGGCGGCTACACCTTC. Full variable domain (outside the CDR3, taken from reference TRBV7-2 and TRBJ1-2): GAGVSQSPSNKVTEKGKDVELRCDPISGHTALYWYRQSLGQGLEFLIYFQGNSAPDKSGLPSDRFSAERTGGSVSTLTIQRTQQEDSAVYLCASSSQVGGVGGYTFGSGTRLTVV.

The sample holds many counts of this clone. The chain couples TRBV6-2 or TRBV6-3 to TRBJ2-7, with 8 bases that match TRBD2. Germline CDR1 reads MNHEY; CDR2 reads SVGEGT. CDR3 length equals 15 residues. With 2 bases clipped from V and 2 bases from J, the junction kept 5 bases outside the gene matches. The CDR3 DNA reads TGTGCCAGCAGTTACGATGAGCGGGGGACCTACGAGCAGTACTTC. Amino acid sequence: CASSYDERGTYEQYF.

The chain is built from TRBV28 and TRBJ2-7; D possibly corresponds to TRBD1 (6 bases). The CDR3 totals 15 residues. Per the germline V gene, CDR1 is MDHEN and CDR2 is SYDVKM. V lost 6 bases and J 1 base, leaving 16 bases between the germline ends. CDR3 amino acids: CASRSEGEGSYEQYF. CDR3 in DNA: TGTGCCAGCAGATCCGAGGGGGAAGGGTCCTACGAGCAGTACTTC.

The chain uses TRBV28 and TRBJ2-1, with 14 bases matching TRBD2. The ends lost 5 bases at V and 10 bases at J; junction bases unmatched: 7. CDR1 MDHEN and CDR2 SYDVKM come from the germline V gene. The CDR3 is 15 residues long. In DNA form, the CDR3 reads TGTGCCAGCAGTCCGGGACTAGCGGGAGCTGGGGAGCAGTTCTTC. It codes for CASSPGLAGAGEQFF. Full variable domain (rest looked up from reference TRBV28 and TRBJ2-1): DVKVTQSSRYLVKRTGEKVFLECVQDMDHENMFWYRQDPGLGLRLIYFSYDVKMKEKGDIPEGYSVSREKKERFSLILESASTNQTSMYLCASSPGLAGAGEQFFGPGTRLTVL.

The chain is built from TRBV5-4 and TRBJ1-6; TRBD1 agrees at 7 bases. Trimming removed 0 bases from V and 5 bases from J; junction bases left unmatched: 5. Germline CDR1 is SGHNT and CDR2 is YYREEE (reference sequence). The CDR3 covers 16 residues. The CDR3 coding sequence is TGTGCCAGCAGCTTGGCACCGGGACAGAATAATTCACCCCTCCACTTT. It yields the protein CASSLAPGQNNSPLHF.

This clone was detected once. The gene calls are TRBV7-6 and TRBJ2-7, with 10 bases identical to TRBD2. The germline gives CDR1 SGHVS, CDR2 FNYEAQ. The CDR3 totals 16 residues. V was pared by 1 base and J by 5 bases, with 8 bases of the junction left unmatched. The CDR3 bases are TGTGCCAGCAGCTTAGGCCTAGCGGGAGTGTTCGACGAGCAGTACTTC. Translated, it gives CASSLGLAGVFDEQYF.

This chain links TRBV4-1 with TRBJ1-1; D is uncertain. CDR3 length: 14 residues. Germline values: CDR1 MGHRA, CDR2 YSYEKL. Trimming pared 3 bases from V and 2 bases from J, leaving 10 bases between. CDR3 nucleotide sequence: TGCGCCAGCAGCCACGTGGGAGGTAACACTGAAGCTTTCTTT. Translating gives CASSHVGGNTEAFF.

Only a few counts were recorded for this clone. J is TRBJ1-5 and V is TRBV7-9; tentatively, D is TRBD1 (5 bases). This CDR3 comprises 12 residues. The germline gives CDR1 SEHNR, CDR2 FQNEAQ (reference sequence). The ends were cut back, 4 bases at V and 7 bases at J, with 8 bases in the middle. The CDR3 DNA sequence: TGTGCCAGCAGCTCGGGGGTCCAGCCCCAGCATTTT. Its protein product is CASSSGVQPQHF.

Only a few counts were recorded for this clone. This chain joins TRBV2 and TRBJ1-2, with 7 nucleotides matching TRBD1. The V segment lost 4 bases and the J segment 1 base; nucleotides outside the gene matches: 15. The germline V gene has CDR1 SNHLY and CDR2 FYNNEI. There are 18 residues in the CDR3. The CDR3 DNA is TGTGCCAGCAGTGGGCGAAAGGTTCAGGGGGAGATTAACTATGGCTACACCTTC. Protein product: CASSGRKVQGEINYGYTF.

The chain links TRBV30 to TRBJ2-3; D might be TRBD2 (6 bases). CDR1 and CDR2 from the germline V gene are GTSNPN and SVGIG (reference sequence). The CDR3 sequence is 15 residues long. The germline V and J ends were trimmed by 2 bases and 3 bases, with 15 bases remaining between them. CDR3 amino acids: CAWSQDYQITDTQYF. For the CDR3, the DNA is TGTGCCTGGAGTCAGGACTATCAAATTACAGATACGCAGTATTTT.

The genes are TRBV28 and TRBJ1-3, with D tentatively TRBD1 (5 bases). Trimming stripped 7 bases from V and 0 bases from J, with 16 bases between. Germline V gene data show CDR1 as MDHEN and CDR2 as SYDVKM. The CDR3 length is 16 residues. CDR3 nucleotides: TGTGCCAGCATCCCCGGGGGGACCATCTCTGGAAACACCATATATTTT. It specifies CASIPGGTISGNTIYF.

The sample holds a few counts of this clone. CDR3 in amino acids: CASSGGTSSYEQYF. DNA of the CDR3: TGTGCCAGCAGTGGTGGGACATCCTCCTACGAGCAGTACTTC. The rearrangement joins TRBV28 to TRBJ2-7; D perhaps matches TRBD1 (6 bases). In germline, CDR1 is MDHEN, CDR2 SYDVKM. The ends were cut back, 5 bases at V and 0 bases at J, with 11 bases in the middle. The CDR3 has 14 amino acids.

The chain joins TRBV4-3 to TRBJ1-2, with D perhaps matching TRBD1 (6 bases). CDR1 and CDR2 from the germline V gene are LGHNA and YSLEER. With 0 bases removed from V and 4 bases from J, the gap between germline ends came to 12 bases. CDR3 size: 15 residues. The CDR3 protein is CASSQEGRDTYGYTF. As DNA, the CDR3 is TGCGCCAGCAGCCAAGAAGGTCGGGACACCTATGGCTACACCTTC.

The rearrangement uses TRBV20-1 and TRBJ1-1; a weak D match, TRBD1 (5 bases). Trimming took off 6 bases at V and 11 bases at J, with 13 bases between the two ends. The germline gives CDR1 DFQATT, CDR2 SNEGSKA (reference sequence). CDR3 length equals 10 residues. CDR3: CSAGGGYAFF. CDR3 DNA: TGCAGTGCGGGGGGAGGGTATGCTTTCTTT.

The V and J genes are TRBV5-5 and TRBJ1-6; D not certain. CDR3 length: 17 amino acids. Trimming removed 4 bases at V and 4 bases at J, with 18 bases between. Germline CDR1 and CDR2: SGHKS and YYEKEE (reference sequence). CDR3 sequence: CASSPEVRARYNSPLHF. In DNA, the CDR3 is TGTGCCAGCAGCCCAGAGGTGAGGGCACGATATAATTCACCCCTCCACTTT.